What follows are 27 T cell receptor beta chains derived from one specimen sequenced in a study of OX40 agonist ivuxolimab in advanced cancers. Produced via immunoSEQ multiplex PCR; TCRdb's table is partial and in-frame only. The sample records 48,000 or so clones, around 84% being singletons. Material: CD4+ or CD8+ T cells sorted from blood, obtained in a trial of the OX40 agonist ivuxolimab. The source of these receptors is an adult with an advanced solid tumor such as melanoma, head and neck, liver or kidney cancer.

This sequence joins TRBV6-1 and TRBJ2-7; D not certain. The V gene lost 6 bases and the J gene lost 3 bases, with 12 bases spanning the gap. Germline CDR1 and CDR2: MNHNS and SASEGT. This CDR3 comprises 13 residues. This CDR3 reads CASSQVSSYEQYF. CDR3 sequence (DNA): TGTGCCAGCAGCCAAGTAAGCAGCTACGAGCAGTACTTC.

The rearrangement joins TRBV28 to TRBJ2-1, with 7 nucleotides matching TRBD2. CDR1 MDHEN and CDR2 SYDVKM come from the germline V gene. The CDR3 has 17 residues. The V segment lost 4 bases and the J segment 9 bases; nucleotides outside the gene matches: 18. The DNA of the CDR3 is TGTGCCAGCAGTTCCGGAAGGGGACTACCCTTCTCGGGTGAGCAGTTCTTC. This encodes CASSSGRGLPFSGEQFF.

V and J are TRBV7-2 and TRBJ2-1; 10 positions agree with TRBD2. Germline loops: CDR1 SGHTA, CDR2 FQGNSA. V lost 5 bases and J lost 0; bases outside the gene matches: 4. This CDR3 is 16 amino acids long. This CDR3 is CASSPGLATSYNEQFF. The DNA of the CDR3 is TGTGCCAGCAGCCCGGGACTAGCGACCTCCTACAATGAGCAGTTCTTC.

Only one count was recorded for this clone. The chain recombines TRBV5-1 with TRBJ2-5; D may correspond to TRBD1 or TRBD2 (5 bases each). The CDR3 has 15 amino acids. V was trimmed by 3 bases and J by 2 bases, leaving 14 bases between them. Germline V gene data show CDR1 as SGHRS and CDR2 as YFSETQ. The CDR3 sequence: CASSSFGTPQETQYF. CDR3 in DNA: TGCGCCAGCAGCTCATTCGGGACCCCTCAAGAGACCCAGTACTTC.

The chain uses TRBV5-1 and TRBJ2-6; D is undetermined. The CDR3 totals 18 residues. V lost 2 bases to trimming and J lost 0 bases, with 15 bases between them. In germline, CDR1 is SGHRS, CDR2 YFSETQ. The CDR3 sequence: CASSLPDATLSGANVLTF. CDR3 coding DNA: TGCGCCAGCAGCTTACCGGACGCCACCCTCTCTGGGGCCAACGTCCTGACTTTC. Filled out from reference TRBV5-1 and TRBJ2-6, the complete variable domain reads KAGVTQTPRYLIKTRGQQVTLSCSPISGHRSVSWYQQTPGQGLQFLFEYFSETQRNKGNFPGRFSGRQFSNSRSEMNVSTLELGDSALYLCASSLPDATLSGANVLTFGAGSRLTVL.

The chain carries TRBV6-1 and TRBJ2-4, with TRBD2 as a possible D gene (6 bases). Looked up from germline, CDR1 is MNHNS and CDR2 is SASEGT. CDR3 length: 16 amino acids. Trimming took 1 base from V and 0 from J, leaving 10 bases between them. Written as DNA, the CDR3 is TGTGCCAGCAGTGAAGGAGCGGGTTTAGCCAAAAACATTCAGTACTTC. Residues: CASSEGAGLAKNIQYF.

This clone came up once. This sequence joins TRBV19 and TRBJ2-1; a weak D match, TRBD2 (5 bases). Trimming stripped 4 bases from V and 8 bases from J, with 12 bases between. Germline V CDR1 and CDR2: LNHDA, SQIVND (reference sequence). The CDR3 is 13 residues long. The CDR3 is CASSSSGIYEQFF. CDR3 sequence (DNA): TGTGCCAGTAGTAGTTCCGGGATCTATGAGCAGTTCTTC.

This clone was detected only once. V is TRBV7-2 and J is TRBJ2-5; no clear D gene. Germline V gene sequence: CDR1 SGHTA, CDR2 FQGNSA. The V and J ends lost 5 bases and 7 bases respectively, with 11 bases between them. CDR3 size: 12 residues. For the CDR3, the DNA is TGTGCCAGCAGCCCGGTAAGCGCGACCCAGTACTTC. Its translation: CASSPVSATQYF.

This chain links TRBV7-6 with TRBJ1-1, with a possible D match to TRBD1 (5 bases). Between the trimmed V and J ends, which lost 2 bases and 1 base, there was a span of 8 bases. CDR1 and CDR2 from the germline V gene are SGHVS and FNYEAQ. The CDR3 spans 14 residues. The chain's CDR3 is CASSLSGGNTEAFF. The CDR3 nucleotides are TGTGCCAGCAGCTTATCTGGGGGGAACACTGAAGCTTTCTTT.

In DNA form, the CDR3 reads TGTGCCAGCAGCTTGGCCGGGTTAGCGGGAGCCACCGGGGAGCTGTTTTTT. Encoded protein: CASSLAGLAGATGELFF. The chain combines TRBV5-4 with TRBJ2-2; TRBD2 agrees at 9 bases. Per germline, CDR1 SGHNT and CDR2 YYREEE (reference sequence). This CDR3 has 17 residues. The J segment lost 4 bases and the V segment lost 0 bases, leaving 7 bases of the junction unmatched.

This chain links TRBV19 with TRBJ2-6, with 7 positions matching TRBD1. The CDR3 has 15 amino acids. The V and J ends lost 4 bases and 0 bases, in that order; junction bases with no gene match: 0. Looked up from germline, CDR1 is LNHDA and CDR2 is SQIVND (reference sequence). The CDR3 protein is CASSRTGSGANVLTF. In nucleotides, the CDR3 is TGTGCCAGTAGTAGGACAGGCTCTGGGGCCAACGTCCTGACTTTC.

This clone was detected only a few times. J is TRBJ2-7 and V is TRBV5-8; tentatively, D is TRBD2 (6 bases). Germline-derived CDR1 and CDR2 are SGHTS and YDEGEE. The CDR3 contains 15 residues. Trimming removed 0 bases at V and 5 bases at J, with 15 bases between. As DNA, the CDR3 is TGTGCCAGCAGCTTGGGGAGGACTCCGGGGGACGAGCAGTACTTC. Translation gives CASSLGRTPGDEQYF.

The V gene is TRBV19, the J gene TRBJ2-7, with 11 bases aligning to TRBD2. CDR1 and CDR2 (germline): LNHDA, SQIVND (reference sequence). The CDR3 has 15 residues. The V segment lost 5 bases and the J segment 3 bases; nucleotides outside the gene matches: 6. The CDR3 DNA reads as TGTGCCAGTAGTGCACTAGCGGGAGAAGACTACGAGCAGTACTTC. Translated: CASSALAGEDYEQYF.

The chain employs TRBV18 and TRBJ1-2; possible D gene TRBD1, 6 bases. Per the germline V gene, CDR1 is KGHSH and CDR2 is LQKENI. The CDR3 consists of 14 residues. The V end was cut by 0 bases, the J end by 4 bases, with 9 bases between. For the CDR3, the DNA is TGTGCCAGCTCACCACCGGGCAGGGGCTATGGCTACACCTTC. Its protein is CASSPPGRGYGYTF.

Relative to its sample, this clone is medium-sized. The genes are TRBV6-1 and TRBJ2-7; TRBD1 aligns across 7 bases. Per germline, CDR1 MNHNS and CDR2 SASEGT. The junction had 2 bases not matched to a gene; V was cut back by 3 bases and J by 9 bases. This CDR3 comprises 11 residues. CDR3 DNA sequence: TGTGCCAGCAGTGAGGGGGACAGGCAGTACTTC. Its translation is CASSEGDRQYF.

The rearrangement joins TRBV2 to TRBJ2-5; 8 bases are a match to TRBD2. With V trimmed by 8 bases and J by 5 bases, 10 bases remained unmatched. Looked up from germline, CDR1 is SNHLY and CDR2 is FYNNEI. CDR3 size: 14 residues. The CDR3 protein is CASSGLAGGETQYF. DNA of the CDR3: TGTGCCAGCTCTGGACTAGCCGGAGGGGAGACCCAGTACTTC.

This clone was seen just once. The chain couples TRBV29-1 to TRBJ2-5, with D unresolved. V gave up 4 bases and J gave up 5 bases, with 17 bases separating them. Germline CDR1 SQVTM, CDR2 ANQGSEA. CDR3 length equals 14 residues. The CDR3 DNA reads TGCAGCGTTGTCCAGACGGACCGACGGGAGACCCAGTACTTC. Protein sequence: CSVVQTDRRETQYF.

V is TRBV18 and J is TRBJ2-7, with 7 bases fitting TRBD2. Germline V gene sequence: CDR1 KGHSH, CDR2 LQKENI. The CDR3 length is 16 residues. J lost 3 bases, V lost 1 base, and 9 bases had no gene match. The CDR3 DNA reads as TGTGCCAGCTCACCACTTCCGTTAGCGGGTAGCTACGAGCAGTACTTC. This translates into CASSPLPLAGSYEQYF.

The CDR3 region is CATSRAGQNYGYTF. The CDR3 DNA follows: TGTGCCACCAGCAGAGCGGGACAGAACTATGGCTACACCTTC. The chain combines TRBV15 with TRBJ1-2; 7 bases line up with TRBD1. CDR3 length: 14 amino acids. The J segment lost 2 bases and the V segment lost 1 base, leaving 1 base of the junction unmatched. CDR1 and CDR2 (germline): LNHNV, YYDKDF (reference sequence).

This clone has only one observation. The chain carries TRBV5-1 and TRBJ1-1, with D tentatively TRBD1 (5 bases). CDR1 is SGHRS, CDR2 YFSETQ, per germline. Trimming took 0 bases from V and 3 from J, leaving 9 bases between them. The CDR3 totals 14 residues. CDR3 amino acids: CASSLEGVDTEAFF. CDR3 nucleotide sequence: TGCGCCAGCAGCTTGGAAGGGGTCGACACTGAAGCTTTCTTT.

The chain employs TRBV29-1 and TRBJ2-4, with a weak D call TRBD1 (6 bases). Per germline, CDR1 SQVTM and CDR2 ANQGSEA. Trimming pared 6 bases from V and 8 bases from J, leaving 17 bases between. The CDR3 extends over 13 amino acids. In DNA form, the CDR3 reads TGCAGCGTCCGCGGATGGACAGTGGACATTCAGTACTTC. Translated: CSVRGWTVDIQYF.

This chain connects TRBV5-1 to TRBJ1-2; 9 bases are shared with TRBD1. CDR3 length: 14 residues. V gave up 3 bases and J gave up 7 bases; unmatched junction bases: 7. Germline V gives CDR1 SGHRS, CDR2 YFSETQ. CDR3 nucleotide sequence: TGCGCCAGCAGCTGGGACAGGGAAACGAGTGGCTACACCTTC. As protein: CASSWDRETSGYTF.

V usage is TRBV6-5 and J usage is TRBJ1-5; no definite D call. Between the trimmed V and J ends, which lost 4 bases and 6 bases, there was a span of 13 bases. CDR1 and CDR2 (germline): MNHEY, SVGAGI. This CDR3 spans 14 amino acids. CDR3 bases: TGTGCCAGCAGTTCGTCGAGCGGCCCTCAGCCCCAGCATTTT. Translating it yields CASSSSSGPQPQHF.

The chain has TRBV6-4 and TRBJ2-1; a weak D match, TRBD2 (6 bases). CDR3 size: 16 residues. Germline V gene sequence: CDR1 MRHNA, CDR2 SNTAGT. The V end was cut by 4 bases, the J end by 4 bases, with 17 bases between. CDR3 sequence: CASSASRVAEYNEQFF. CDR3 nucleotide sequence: TGTGCCAGCAGTGCATCGAGGGTAGCGGAGTACAATGAGCAGTTCTTC.

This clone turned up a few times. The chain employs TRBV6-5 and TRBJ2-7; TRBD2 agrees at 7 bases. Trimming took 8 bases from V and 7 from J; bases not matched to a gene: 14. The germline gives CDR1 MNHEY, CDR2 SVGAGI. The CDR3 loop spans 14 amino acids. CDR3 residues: CASSKGLAVREQYF. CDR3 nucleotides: TGTGCCAGCTCGAAAGGTCTAGCGGTTCGGGAGCAGTACTTC.

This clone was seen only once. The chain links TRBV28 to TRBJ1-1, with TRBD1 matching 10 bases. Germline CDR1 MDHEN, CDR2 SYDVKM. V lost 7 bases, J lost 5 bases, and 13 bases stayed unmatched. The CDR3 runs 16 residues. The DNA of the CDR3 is TGTGCCAGCACCCTCCTCCGAGGACAGGGGGAAACTGAAGCTTTCTTT. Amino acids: CASTLLRGQGETEAFF.

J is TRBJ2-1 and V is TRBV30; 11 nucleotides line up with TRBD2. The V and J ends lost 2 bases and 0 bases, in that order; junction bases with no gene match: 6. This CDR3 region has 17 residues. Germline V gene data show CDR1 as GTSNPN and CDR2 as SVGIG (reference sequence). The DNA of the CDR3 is TGTGCCTGGAGTACCGAGGGACTAGCGGCCTCCTACAATGAGCAGTTCTTC. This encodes CAWSTEGLAASYNEQFF. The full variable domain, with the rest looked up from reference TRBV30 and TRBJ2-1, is SQTIHQWPATLVQPVGSPLSLECTVEGTSNPNLYWYRQAAGRGLQLLFYSVGIGQISSEVPQNLSASRPQDRQFILSSKKLLLSDSGFYLCAWSTEGLAASYNEQFFGPGTRLTVL.